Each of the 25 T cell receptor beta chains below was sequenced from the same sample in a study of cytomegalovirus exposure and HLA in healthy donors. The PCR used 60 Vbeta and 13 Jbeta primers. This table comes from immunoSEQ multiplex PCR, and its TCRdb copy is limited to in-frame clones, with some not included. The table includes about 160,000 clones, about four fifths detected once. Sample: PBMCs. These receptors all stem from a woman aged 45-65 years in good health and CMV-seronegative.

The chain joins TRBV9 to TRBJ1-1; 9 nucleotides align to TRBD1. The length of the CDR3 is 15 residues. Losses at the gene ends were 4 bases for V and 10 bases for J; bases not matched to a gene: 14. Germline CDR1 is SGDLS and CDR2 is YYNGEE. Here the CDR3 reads CASSPGDRESRGAFF. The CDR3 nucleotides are TGTGCCAGCAGCCCGGGGGACAGGGAAAGCCGGGGAGCTTTCTTT.

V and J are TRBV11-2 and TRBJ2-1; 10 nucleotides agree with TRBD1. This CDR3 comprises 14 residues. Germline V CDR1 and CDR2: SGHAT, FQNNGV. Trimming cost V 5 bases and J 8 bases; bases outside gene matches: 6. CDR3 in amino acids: CASSDDRGLDEQFF. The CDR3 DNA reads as TGTGCCAGCAGCGATGACAGGGGGCTTGATGAGCAGTTCTTC.

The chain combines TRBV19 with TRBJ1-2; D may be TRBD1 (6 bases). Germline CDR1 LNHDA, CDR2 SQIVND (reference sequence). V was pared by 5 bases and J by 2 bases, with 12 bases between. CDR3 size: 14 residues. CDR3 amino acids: CASSLRTGNYGYTF. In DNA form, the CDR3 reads TGTGCCAGTAGTCTCCGTACAGGGAACTATGGCTACACCTTC.

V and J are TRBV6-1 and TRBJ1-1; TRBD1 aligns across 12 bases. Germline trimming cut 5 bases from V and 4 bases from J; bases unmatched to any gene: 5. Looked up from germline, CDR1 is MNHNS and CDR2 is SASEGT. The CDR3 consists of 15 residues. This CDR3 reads CASSWGQGAATEAFF. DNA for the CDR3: TGTGCCAGCAGTTGGGGACAGGGGGCCGCCACTGAAGCTTTCTTT.

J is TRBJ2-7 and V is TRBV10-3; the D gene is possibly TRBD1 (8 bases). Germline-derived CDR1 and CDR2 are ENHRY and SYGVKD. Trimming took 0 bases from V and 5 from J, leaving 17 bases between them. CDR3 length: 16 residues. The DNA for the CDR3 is TGTGCCATCAGTGAGTCTGGACAGGGAGGGCTAGACGAGCAGTACTTC. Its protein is CAISESGQGGLDEQYF.

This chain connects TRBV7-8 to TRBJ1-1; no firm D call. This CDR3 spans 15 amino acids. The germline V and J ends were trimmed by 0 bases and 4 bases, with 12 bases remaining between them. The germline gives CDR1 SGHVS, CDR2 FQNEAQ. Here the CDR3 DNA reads TGTGCCAGCAGCTTAGCGGCGGGAACGGGCACTGAAGCTTTCTTT. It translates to CASSLAAGTGTEAFF.

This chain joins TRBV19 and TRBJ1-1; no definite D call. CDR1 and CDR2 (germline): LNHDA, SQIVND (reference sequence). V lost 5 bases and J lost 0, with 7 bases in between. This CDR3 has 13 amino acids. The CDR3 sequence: CASSSTVNTEAFF. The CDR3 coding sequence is TGTGCCAGTAGTTCTACGGTGAACACTGAAGCTTTCTTT.

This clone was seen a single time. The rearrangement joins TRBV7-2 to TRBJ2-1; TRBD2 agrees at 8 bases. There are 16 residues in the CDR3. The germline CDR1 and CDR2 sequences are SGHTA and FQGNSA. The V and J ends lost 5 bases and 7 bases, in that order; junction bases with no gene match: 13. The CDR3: CASSGSGAGGGNEQFF. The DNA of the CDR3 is TGTGCCAGCAGCGGTAGCGGGGCCGGGGGAGGGAATGAGCAGTTCTTC.

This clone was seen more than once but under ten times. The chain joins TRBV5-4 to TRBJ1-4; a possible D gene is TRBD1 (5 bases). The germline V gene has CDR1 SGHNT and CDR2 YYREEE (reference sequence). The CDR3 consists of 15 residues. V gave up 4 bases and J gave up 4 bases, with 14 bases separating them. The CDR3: CASSHPTDNNEKLFF. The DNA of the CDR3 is TGTGCCAGCAGCCACCCGACAGATAATAATGAAAAACTGTTTTTT.

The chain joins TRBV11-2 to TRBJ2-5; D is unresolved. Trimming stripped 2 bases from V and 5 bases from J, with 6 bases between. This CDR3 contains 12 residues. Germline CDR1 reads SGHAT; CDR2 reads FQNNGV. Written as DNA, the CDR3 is TGTGCCAGCAGCTTACGCGCCGAGACCCAGTACTTC. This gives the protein CASSLRAETQYF. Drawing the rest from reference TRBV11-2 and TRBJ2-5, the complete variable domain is EAGVAQSPRYKIIEKRQSVAFWCNPISGHATLYWYQQILGQGPKLLIQFQNNGVVDDSQLPKDRFSAERLKGVDSTLKIQPAKLEDSAVYLCASSLRAETQYFGPGTRLLVL.

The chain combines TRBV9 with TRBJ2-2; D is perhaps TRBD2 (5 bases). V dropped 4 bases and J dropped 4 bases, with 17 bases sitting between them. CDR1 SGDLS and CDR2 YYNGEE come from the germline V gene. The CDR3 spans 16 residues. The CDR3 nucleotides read TGTGCCAGCAGCTTTCGGATCTCAGGAGGCACCGGGGAGCTGTTTTTT. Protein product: CASSFRISGGTGELFF.

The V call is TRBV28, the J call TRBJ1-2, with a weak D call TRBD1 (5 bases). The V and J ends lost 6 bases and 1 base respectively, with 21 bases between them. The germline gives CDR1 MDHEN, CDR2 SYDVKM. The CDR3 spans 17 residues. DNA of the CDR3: TGTGCCAGCAGCCAAACTCAAGGACAATCGATTAACTATGGCTACACCTTC. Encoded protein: CASSQTQGQSINYGYTF.

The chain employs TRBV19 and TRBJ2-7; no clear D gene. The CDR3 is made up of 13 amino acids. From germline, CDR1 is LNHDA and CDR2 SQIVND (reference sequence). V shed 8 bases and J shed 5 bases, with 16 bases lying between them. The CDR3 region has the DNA TGTGCCAGTCGCCGCGAGGTAGGAGACGAGCAGTACTTC. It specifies CASRREVGDEQYF.

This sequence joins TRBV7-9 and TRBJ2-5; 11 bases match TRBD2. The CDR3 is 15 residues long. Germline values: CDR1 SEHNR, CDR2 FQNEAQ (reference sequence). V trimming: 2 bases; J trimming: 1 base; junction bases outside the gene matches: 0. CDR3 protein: CASSLLAGGQETQYF. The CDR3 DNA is TGTGCCAGCAGCTTACTAGCGGGGGGCCAAGAGACCCAGTACTTC.

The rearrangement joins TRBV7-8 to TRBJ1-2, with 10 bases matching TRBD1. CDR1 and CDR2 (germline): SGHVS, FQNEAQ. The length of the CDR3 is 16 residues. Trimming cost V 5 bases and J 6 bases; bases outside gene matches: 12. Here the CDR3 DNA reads TGTGCCAGCAGCCCAGCCGGGACAGGGGCTTTCGATGGCTACACCTTC. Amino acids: CASSPAGTGAFDGYTF. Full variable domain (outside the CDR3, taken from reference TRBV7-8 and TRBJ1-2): GAGVSQSPRYKVAKRGQDVALRCDPISGHVSLFWYQQALGQGPEFLTYFQNEAQLDKSGLPSDRFFAERPEGSVSTLKIQRTQQEDSAVYLCASSPAGTGAFDGYTFGSGTRLTVV.

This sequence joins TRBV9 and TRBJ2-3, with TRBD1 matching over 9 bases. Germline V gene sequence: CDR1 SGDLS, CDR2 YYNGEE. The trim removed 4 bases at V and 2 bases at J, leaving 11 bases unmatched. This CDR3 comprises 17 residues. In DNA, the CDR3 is TGTGCCAGCAGCAAAGAAGGGACAGGGTCATTCACAGATACGCAGTATTTT. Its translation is CASSKEGTGSFTDTQYF.

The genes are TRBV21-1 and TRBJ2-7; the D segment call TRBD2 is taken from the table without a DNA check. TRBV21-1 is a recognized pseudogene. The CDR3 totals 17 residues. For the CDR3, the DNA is TGTGCCAGCAACCGAGCCAACCGGGACGGGACTTCCTACGAGCAGTACTTC. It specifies CASNRANRDGTSYEQYF.

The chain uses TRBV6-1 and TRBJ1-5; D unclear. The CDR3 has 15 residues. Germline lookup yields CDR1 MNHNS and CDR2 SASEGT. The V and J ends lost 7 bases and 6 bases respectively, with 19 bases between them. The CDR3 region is CASIPREGVTQPQHF. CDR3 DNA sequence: TGTGCCAGCATCCCTAGGGAGGGAGTTACTCAGCCCCAGCATTTT.

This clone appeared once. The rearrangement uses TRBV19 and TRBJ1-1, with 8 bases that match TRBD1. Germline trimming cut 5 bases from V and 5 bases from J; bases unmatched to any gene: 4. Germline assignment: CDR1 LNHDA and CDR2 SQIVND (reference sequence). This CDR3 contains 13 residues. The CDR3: CASSDRGRTEAFF. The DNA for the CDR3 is TGTGCCAGTAGTGACAGGGGTAGGACTGAAGCTTTCTTT.

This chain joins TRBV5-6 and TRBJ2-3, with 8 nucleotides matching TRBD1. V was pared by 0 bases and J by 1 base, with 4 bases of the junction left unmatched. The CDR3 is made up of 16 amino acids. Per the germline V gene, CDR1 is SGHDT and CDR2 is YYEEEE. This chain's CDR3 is CASSLVDRGGTDTQYF. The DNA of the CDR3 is TGTGCCAGCAGCTTGGTCGACAGGGGCGGCACAGATACGCAGTATTTT.

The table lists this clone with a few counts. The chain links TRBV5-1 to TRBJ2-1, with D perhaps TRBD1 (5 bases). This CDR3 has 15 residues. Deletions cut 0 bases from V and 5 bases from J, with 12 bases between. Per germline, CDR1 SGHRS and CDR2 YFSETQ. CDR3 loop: CASSLDRNTNNEQFF. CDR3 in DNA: TGCGCCAGCAGCTTGGACAGGAATACTAACAATGAGCAGTTCTTC.

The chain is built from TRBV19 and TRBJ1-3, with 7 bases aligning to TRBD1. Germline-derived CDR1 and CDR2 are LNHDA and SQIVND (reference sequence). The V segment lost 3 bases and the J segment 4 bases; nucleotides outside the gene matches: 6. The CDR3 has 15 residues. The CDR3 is CASSIPDRVGNTIYF. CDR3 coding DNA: TGTGCCAGTAGTATTCCCGACAGGGTCGGAAACACCATATATTTT.

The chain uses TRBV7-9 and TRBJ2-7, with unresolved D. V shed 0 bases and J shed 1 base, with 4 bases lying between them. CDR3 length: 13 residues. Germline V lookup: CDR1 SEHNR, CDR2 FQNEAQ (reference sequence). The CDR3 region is CASSLAQSYEQYF. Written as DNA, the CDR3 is TGTGCCAGCAGCTTAGCACAGTCCTACGAGCAGTACTTC.

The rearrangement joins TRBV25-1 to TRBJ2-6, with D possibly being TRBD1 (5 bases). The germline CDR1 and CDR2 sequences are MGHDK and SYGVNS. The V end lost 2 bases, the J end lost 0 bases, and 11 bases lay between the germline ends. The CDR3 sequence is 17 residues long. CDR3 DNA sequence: TGTGCCAGCAGTGAAGCGGACATCTACTCTGGGGCCAACGTCCTGACTTTC. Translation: CASSEADIYSGANVLTF. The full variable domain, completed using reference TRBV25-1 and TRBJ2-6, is EADIYQTPRYLVIGTGKKITLECSQTMGHDKMYWYQQDPGMELHLIHYSYGVNSTEKGDLSSESTVSRIRTEHFPLTLESARPSHTSQYLCASSEADIYSGANVLTFGAGSRLTVL.

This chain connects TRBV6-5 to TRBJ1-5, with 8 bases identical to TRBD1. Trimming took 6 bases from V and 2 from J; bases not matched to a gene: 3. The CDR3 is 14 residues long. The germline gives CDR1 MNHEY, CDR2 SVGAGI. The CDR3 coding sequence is TGTGCCAGCAGGGGGACAGGTCGCAATCAGCCCCAGCATTTT. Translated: CASRGTGRNQPQHF.